The table lists the clone carrying this TCR beta chain with a few counts. Its antigen is not known. These data come from a study of cytomegalovirus exposure and HLA in healthy donors. Study at large: An analysis done earlier identified 100 million to 140 million unique TCR beta sequences from around 180 million T cells.

Primers included in the PCR were 60 Vbeta and 13 Jbeta primers. TCRdb's table, derived via immunoSEQ multiplex PCR, lists solely in-frame clones and lacks some. The sample holds roughly 160,000 clones; around 80% are singletons and the top ten take around 1.9%. Findings and limits, study-wide: The study carried out a later analysis of TCR beta sequences. It associated around 17,000 of them with specific HLA alleles at a false discovery rate of 0.05. Many donors carried some public TCRs, although rarity characterized most TCR sequences.

From germline, CDR1 is LNHDA and CDR2 SQIVND (reference sequence). Trimming removed 0 bases at V and 3 bases at J, with 9 bases between. This CDR3 comprises 14 residues. The TCR originated in a man in his forties in good health and CMV-seronegative. Sequencing was carried out using PBMCs. The rearrangement links TRBV19 to TRBJ2-7; possibly TRBD1 for D (6 bases). In DNA form, the CDR3 reads TGTGCCAGTAGTATAGAAACAGGGTTCTACGAGCAGTACTTC. Its translation: CASSIETGFYEQYF. The variable domain in full, completed from reference TRBV19 and TRBJ2-7, reads DGGITQSPKYLFRKEGQNVTLSCEQNLNHDAMYWYRQDPGQGLRLIYYSQIVNDFQKGDIAEGYSVSREKKESFPLTVTSAQKNPTAFYLCASSIETGFYEQYFGPGTRLTVT.